This entry features one TCR beta chain sequence. The clone's antigen remains unknown. No per-base quality is available; no much larger clone lies one base away. The time point label, as the study defines it: baseline before first vaccination. Samples from vaccinated people were obtained from the UK trials COV001 and COV002, which included a single-blind randomized controlled phase 2/3 trial of AZD1222 (ChAdOx1 nCoV-19) in healthy adults. For TCRbeta chain sequencing, PBMC samples from trial participants were taken at day 0 and at day 28 after the second dose. Including the terminal cysteine and phenylalanine, the CDR3 comprises 17 residues. This entry keeps only the CDR3 DNA: 51 bases, framed from base 1. Cut back by 2 bases and 2 bases, the V and J ends lie 17 bases apart. The CDR3 regions of human TCRbeta chains were subjected to immunosequencing. Per the authors' processing: TCRs in the repertoires were matched against a reference library of SARS-CoV-2-specific TCRs that had been generated with the MIRA antigen-specificity platform. Breadth meant the fraction of unique TCRs that were SARS-CoV-2-associated, whereas depth meant the fraction of total T cells that were SARS-CoV-2-associated. Using the MIRA data, each spike-specific TCR was mapped to the spike region that the TCR reacts to and placed in a CD4 or CD8 class. Log10-transformed breadth and depth values were compared by one-way ANOVA with Sidak's multiple comparisons tests. In TCRdb, the immuneACCESS table is reduced to in-frame sequences with V and J assigned. These tables do not hold every clone; where another copy was compared, an unresolved V gene accounts for under half, and the others remain unexplained. That table furnishes V, J and clone size, whereas the DNA furnished D and trimming. The sample table records over 120,000 clones; approximately 85% of these occur just once. The ten largest clones capture roughly 8% of the sample.

This sample is drawn from a study of T cell responses to AZD1222 COVID-19 vaccine (dated by TCRdb to about 2021). About the study as a whole: Because spike-specific TCR depth and breadth did not differ between the two schedules, AZD1222 recipients who got a second dose at roughly 4 weeks were pooled with those who got a second dose at roughly 12 weeks. Trial participants were enrolled into age subgroups of 18-55, 56-69 and 70-plus years, which contained about 160, 30 and 59 TCR-sequenced participants, respectively. TCR sequencing was performed for roughly 250 trial participants, of whom around 200 were given two doses of AZD1222 and around 25 were given two doses of MenACWY control vaccine. General findings and caveats noted by the study authors: The vaccine-associated CD4 TCRs covered the entire spike protein, and the dominant responses fell in regions 160-218 and 743-854. In the small 56-69-year group, the increase in depth fell short of significance, most likely because of low power. Reportedly, close to half of the unique spike-specific TCRs recognized epitopes lying outside the regions that are mutated in the B.1.351 and B.1.1.7 variants. Because no samples from the day 14 peak response were available, repertoires could be characterized only after the peak T cell response. Participants were mostly white British, with more females than males. The authors suggested clonal diversity may have been underestimated. After two AZD1222 doses, both the breadth and the depth of spike-specific TCRs were significantly higher than at day 0 and than in MenACWY recipients. Only five to seven AZD1222 recipients were SARS-CoV-2 seropositive at baseline, limiting conclusions about previously exposed vaccinees.

Recombination linked TRBV23-1 to TRBJ2-3; the D segment could be TRBD1, given 5 matching bases. TRBV23-1 counts as an open reading frame of uncertain function. The input for sequencing was peripheral blood, taken on day 0 of AZD1222 vaccination. This TCR derives from an adult in good health. The DNA sequence is TGCGCCAGCAGTCAAACACCTCAGGGTGCTAACACAGATACGCAGTATTTT. This codes for CASSQTPQGANTDTQYF.